This TCR beta chain is from a study of cytotoxic CD8 clonotypes in ibrutinib-treated CLL. The germline V and J ends were trimmed by 6 bases and 5 bases, with 22 bases remaining between them. The CDR3 has 16 amino acids. The germline V gene has CDR1 MNHNY and CDR2 SVGAGI (reference sequence). PBMCs that had been cryopreserved were the source of 2 to 2.5 micrograms of genomic DNA for TCR beta libraries. This clone was picked up one time. The assay was immunoSEQ multiplex PCR, and TCRdb's table has in-frame clones only and misses some. The repertoire includes about 80,000 clones, about 85% of them detected once, and approximately 5% sits in the top ten.

The TCR was taken from a human donor with chronic lymphocytic leukemia. Here the sequenced sample was PBMCs, taken after 12 months of ibrutinib treatment. The chain combines TRBV6-6 with TRBJ2-5; perhaps D is TRBD1 or TRBD2 (6 bases each). CDR3 nucleotides: TGTGCCAGCAGCCAACGGGGGCCCCCCGTGGGGGAGACCCAGTACTTC. Translation: CASSQRGPPVGETQYF.